This T cell receptor beta chain appears in the sequencing data of a study of cytomegalovirus exposure and HLA in healthy donors. As for this clone: Its antigen is currently unknown.

The germline V gene has CDR1 SGHDT and CDR2 YYEEEE. Trimming took 1 base from V and 5 from J, leaving 9 bases between them. This CDR3 has 13 residues. Primers: 60 Vbeta forward and 13 Jbeta reverse. Generated by immunoSEQ multiplex PCR, the TCRdb table keeps only in-frame clones and is missing some. The repertoire holds some 160,000 clones, with roughly 82% as singletons. Donors had nominal health at sampling but likely had unrecorded immune exposures. Study-wide results and limits: The listing of roughly 160 TCR beta chains classed them as cytomegalovirus-associated. Earlier analysis yielded a pattern in which most TCR beta V segments were productive about 87% or about 30% of the time.

The sequenced sample was PBMCs. The chain employs TRBV5-6 and TRBJ2-5, with D possibly TRBD2 on 6 matching bases. The receptor's source is a woman in her 50s in good health and CMV-seronegative. The CDR3, as DNA: TGTGCCAGCAGCTTGAGGAGGGAGGAGACCCAGTACTTC. Residues: CASSLRREETQYF.